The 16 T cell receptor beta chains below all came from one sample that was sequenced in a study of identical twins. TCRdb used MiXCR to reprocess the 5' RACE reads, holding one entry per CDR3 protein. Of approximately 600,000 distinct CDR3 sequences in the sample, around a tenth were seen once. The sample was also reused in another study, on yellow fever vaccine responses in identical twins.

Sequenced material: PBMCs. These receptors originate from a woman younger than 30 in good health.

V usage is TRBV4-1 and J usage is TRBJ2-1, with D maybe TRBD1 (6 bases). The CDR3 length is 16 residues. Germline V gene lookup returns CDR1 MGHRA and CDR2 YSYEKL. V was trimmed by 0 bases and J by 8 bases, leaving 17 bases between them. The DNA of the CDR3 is TGCGCCAGCAGCCAAGAAGGGACATTTTTTCGGCATGAGCAGTTCTTC. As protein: CASSQEGTFFRHEQFF.

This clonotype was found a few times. CDR3 nucleotides: TGTGCCACCAGTGACCCCAAAGTTGGGGAGATGACAGATACGCAGTATTTT. It encodes CATSDPKVGEMTDTQYF. The V call is TRBV24-1, the J call TRBJ2-3; a weak D match, TRBD2 (5 bases). The V gene lost 4 bases and the J gene lost 3 bases, with 19 bases spanning the gap. Germline V gene sequence: CDR1 KGHDR, CDR2 SFDVKD. The CDR3 has 17 amino acids.

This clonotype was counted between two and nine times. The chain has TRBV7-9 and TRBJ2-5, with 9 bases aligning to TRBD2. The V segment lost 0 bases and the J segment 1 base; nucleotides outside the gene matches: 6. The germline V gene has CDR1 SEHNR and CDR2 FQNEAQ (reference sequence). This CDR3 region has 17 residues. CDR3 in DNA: TGTGCCAGCAGCTTAGCGCTAAGGCGGGAGGGCCAAGAGACCCAGTACTTC. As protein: CASSLALRREGQETQYF. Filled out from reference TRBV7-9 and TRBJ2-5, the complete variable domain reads DTGVSQNPRHKITKRGQNVTFRCDPISEHNRLYWYRQTLGQGPEFLTYFQNEAQLEKSRLLSDRFSAERPKGSFSTLEIQRTEQGDSAMYLCASSLALRREGQETQYFGPGTRLLVL.

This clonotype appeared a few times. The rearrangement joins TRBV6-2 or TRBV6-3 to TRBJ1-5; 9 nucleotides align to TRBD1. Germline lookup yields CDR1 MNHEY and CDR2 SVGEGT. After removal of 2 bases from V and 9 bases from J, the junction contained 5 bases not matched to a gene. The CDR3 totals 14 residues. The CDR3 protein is CASSYRTGDTPQHF. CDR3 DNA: TGTGCCAGCAGTTACAGGACAGGGGATACGCCCCAGCATTTT.

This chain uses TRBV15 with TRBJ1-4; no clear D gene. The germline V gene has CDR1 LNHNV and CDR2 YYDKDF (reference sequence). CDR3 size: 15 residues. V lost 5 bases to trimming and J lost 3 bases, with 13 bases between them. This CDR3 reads CATSGYTTANEKLFF. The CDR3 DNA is TGTGCCACCAGCGGCTATACCACAGCTAATGAAAAACTGTTTTTT.

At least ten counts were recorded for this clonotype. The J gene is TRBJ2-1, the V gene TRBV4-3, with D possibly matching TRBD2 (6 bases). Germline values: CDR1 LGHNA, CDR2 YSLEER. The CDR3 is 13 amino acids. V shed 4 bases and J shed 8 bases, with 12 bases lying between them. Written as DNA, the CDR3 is TGCGCCAGCAGCCCTCGGTGGGAGGATGAGCAGTTCTTC. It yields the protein CASSPRWEDEQFF.

The CDR3 nucleotides read TGTGCCATCAGACGGGACGGTATGGGCGAGCAGTACTTC. Residues: CAIRRDGMGEQYF. This chain links TRBV10-3 with TRBJ2-7; D may be TRBD1 or TRBD2 (5 bases each). With 6 bases removed from V and 6 bases from J, the gap between germline ends came to 15 bases. Germline CDR1 ENHRY, CDR2 SYGVKD. This CDR3 contains 13 residues.

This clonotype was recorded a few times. CDR3 residues: CASSDTDRFRYEQYF. The CDR3 DNA sequence: TGTGCCAGCAGTGATACCGACAGGTTTCGCTACGAGCAGTACTTC. The chain links TRBV7-2 to TRBJ2-7, with D perhaps TRBD1 (6 bases). V gave up 6 bases and J gave up 3 bases, with 18 bases separating them. The CDR3 has 15 residues. CDR1 and CDR2 (germline): SGHTA, FQGNSA.

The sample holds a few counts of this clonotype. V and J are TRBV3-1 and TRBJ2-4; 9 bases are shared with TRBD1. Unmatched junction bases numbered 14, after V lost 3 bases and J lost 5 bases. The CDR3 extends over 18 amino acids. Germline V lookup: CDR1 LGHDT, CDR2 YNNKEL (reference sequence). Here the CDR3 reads CASSHPWTGVEEENIQYF. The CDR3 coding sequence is TGTGCCAGCAGCCATCCCTGGACAGGGGTAGAGGAGGAAAACATTCAGTACTTC.

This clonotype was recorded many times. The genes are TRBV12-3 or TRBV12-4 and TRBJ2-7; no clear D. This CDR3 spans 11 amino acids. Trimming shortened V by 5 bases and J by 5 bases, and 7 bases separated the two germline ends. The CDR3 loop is CASSPAHEQYF. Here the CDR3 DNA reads TGTGCCAGCAGTCCCGCCCACGAGCAGTACTTC.

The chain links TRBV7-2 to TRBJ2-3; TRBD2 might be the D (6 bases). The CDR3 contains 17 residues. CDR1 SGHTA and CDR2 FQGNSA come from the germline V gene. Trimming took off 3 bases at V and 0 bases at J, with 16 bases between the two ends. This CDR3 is CASSLAAGRGSTDTQYF. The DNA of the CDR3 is TGTGCCAGCAGCTTGGCGGCGGGGCGCGGAAGCACAGATACGCAGTATTTT.

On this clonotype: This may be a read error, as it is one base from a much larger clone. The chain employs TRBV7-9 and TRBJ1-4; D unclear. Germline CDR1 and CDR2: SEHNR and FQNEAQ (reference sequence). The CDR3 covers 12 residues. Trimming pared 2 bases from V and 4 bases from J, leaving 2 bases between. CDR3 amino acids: CASSLINEKLFF. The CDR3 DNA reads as TGTGCCAGCAGCTTAATTAATGAAAAACTGTTTTTT. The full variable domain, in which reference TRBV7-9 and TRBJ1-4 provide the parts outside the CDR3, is DTGVSQNPRHKITKRGQNVTFRCDPISEHNRLYWYRQTLGQGPEFLTYFQNEAQLEKSRLLSDRFSAERPKGSFSTLEIQRTEQGDSAMYLCASSLINEKLFFGSGTQLSVL.

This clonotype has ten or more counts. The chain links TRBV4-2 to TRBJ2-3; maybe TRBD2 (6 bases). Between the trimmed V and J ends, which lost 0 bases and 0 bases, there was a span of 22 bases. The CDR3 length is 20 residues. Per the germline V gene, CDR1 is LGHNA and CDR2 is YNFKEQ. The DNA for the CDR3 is TGTGCCAGCAGCCAAGAAATGGCAGGAGGGAGTATAGCTAGCACAGATACGCAGTATTTT. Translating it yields CASSQEMAGGSIASTDTQYF.

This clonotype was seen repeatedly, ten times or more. CDR3 sequence: CSASPEDRRITDTQYF. CDR3 in DNA: TGCAGTGCTAGCCCCGAGGACAGGAGGATAACAGATACGCAGTATTTT. The chain uses TRBV20-1 and TRBJ2-3; 7 bases line up with TRBD1. The CDR3 length is 16 residues. Germline V gene lookup returns CDR1 DFQATT and CDR2 SNEGSKA (reference sequence). Losses at the gene ends were 3 bases for V and 3 bases for J; bases not matched to a gene: 12.

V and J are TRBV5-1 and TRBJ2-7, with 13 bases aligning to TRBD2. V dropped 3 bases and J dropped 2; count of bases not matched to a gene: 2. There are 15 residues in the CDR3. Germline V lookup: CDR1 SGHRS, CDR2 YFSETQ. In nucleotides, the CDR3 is TGCGCCAGCAGCTGGGGACTAGCGGGGCCCTACGAGCAGTACTTC. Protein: CASSWGLAGPYEQYF.

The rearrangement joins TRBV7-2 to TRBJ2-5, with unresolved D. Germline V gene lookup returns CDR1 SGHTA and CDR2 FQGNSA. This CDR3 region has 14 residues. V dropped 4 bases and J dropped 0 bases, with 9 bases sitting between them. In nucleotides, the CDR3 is TGTGCCAGCAGCTCGCCCCCAAACCAAGAGACCCAGTACTTC. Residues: CASSSPPNQETQYF.